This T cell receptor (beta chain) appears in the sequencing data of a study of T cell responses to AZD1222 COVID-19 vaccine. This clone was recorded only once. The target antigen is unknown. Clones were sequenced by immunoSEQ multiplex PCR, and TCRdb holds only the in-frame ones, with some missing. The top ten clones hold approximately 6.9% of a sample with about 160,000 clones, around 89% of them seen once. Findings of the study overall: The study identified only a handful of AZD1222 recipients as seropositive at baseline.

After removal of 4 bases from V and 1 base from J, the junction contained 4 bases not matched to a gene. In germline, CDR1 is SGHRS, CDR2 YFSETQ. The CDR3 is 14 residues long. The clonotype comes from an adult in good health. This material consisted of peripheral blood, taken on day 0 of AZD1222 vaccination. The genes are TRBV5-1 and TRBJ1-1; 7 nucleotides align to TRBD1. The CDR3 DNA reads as TGCGCCAGCAGCCGAGGGACAGAGAACACTGAAGCTTTCTTT. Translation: CASSRGTENTEAFF.